This T cell receptor (beta chain) stems from a study of metastatic and nonmetastatic thyroid tumors. Study-wide background: Comparative analysis of repertoires was undertaken across blood and tumor or nodule tissue obtained from malignant and benign thyroid patients. General study results and limits: Patients with malignant thyroid tumors reportedly had significantly higher TCR beta diversity than those with benign nodules, in blood and tumor.

Thyroid surgery was performed in patients who had received no treatment beforehand. Trimming stripped 6 bases from V and 0 bases from J, with 12 bases between. CDR3 length equals 14 residues. CDR1 is DFQATT and CDR2 is SNEGSKA in the germline V gene (reference sequence). At least ten counts were recorded for this clone. Its target is not known. Per the authors' pipeline: The study's classifier, a distant-metastasis tool for papillary thyroid cancer, was built using CDR3 differences across clinicopathological groups. MiXCR reprocessed the PCR reads for TCRdb. What appears here as the V and J calls and clone size reflects TCRdb's work, not the paper's. The table includes 25,000 to 35,000 clones, around 20% detected once.

The specimen sequenced was blood. This TCR derives from a female donor with papillary thyroid cancer or a benign thyroid nodule (not recorded which). Some clones in this sample may be carry-over from other donors' samples. V usage is TRBV20-1 and J usage is TRBJ2-1, with D maybe TRBD1 (6 bases). The CDR3 nucleotides are TGCAGTGCCTTAGGACAGCTCTCCTACAATGAGCAGTTCTTC. Encoded protein: CSALGQLSYNEQFF.